This TCR beta chain emerged from a study of blood T cells in healthy people across ages (dated by TCRdb to the mid-2010s). About the full investigation: In model experiments, template switching captured about one uniquely barcoded TCR beta cDNA molecule for every two T cells. Using deep sequencing normalized with unique cDNA molecular identifiers, the study measured how TCR beta repertoire diversity changes with age. Using the same blood draw, the study looked at two additional independent replicas of 1 million unique cDNA reads for two donors, one aged 18 to 30 and the other aged 80 or older. To avoid experimental bias, donors of different ages were distributed randomly across sequencing lanes. The donors were split into four age groups: young (average about 16 years), middle-aged (roughly 42), aged (approximately 60) and long-lived (roughly 77). Paper-wide results and their limitations: Compared with the aged group, the long-lived group had more naive CD4+ T cells, fewer expanded clones and increased TCR diversity, suggesting age selection. Total diversity estimates from one million sequenced T cells were considered lower bounds and underestimates. As age increased, observed TCR beta diversity per million T cells dropped in a roughly linear way, and a significant reduction was already evident by age 40. The percentage of naive T cells measured by flow cytometry correlated strongly with observed TCR beta diversity. Bulk unsorted PBMC profiling prevented conclusive comparison of naive and antigen-experienced compartments. Because donor CMV infection status was unknown, age-related changes in expanded clonotypes were potentially confounded.

The method was 5' RACE. Sequencing was performed on an Illumina HiSeq 2500. A second roughly 6 to 11 cycle PCR used a sample-barcoded 5' primer and a J-beta primer mix. A template-switch 5' adaptor carrying 12 random nucleotides introduced a unique molecular identifier onto each TCR beta cDNA molecule. Each sample yielded at least 3 million CDR3-containing paired-end reads. First-strand cDNA synthesis was performed from all RNA using the Mint cDNA synthesis kit, with priming by a TRBC-specific oligonucleotide. All cDNA was treated with uracil-DNA glycosylase and then went through a first 18-cycle PCR with the universal primers M1SS and BC2_uni_R. On the study's bioinformatics: For normalization, 1 million high-quality reads were randomly selected from each sample, with every read carrying a distinct molecular identifier. Instead of being binned into consensus sequences, reads that shared molecular identifiers were thrown out. MiTCR, with a Q25 quality threshold and the strictest error-elimination algorithm, was used for CDR3 identification, clonotype clustering and error correction. A nonparametric unseen species model with Euler transformation was used to estimate a lower bound on total TCR beta diversity. TCRdb itself trimmed the public reads at Q25 with fastp, ran MiXCR and retained productive beta chains. Records with the same CDR3 protein are collapsed into one entry carrying the most frequent genes and DNA. Here the V and J calls rest on TCRdb's processing, not on the authors' analysis. Present in this sample are some 640,000 distinct CDR3 sequences, around 45% of which were seen just once. Together, the top ten hold roughly 34% of the sample.

The 39 donors, aged about 6 to 100 years, were systemically healthy Caucasian individuals from Russia. Each donor gave about 9.7 milliliters of peripheral blood, drawn into EDTA-treated Vacutainer tubes. Ficoll-Paque density-gradient centrifugation was used to isolate PBMCs, with at least 7 million per sample. Total RNA was extracted from PBMCs with Trizol reagent, with at least 6 micrograms obtained per sample. Naive CD45RAhigh/CD27high T cell percentages were measured by flow cytometry on a PBMC aliquot from every donor. This clonotype was seen only a few times. This receptor's antigen is unknown. No per-base quality is available; no much larger clone lies one base away. From the cysteine through the phenylalanine, the CDR3 covers 16 amino acids. The entry retains the CDR3 DNA only, 48 bases that are in frame from base 1. The germline V gene sets CDR1 to MNHEY and CDR2 to SVGAGI.

Input material: blood. The chain joins TRBV6-5 to TRBJ2-1, with 8 middle bases fitting TRBD2. With the DNA end fitting TRBJ2-7 better, the J assignment may be wrong. The clonotype originates from a woman aged 60-70 years in good health. DNA sequence: TGTGCCAGCAGTTTAACTAGCGGTTCCTCCTACAATGAGCAGTACTTC. Its product reads: CASSLTSGSSYNEQYF.